This TCR beta chain was found in a study of T cells after yellow fever vaccination. Whole-study findings and limits: Abundant contaminating clonotypes from the bulk population could appear in FACS-sorted repertoires.

As TCR cDNA was made by 5'RACE template switching, a universal primer site and UMIs were added. One entry per CDR3 protein results from TCRdb running MiXCR on the 5' RACE reads. The data contain 620,000 or so distinct CDR3 sequences, approximately 13% of them singletons. Note on this clonotype: The antigen remains undetermined.

This CDR3 region has 13 residues. With 6 bases clipped from V and 5 bases from J, the junction kept 5 bases outside the gene matches. V is TRBV12-3 or TRBV12-4 and J is TRBJ2-5, with 8 bases matching TRBD1. The TCR comes from a young man who received the YFV17D yellow fever vaccine. Source: PBMCs, taken on the day of the yellow fever booster vaccination. CDR3 sequence (DNA): TGTGCCAGCAGGCAGGGGGCGCGGGAGACCCAGTACTTC. Translated, it gives CASRQGARETQYF.